These 21 T cell receptor beta chains came from one sample sequenced in a study of OX40 agonist ivuxolimab in advanced cancers. Profiled with immunoSEQ multiplex PCR; TCRdb holds only in-frame clones, not every one. The sample holds 30,000 to 50,000 clones, roughly 90% seen once. Sequences were derived from CD4+ or CD8+ T cells sorted from blood, sampled in a trial of the OX40 agonist ivuxolimab. The receptors were sampled from an adult with an advanced solid tumor such as melanoma, head and neck, liver or kidney cancer.

This chain connects TRBV5-8 to TRBJ2-3; 8 nucleotides align to TRBD2. The ends lost 0 bases at V and 2 bases at J; junction bases unmatched: 2. Germline CDR1 and CDR2: SGHTS and YDEGEE. The CDR3 consists of 15 residues. CDR3 coding DNA: TGTGCCAGCAGCTTGGCGGGGGGGCCCACAGATACGCAGTATTTT. This gives the protein CASSLAGGPTDTQYF.

V usage is TRBV5-1 and J usage is TRBJ2-5, with D perhaps being TRBD1 or TRBD2 (5 bases each). This CDR3 comprises 14 residues. Trimming stripped 3 bases from V and 0 bases from J, with 9 bases between. Germline lookup yields CDR1 SGHRS and CDR2 YFSETQ. The CDR3 here is CASSWGRNQETQYF. CDR3 bases: TGCGCCAGCAGCTGGGGACGGAACCAAGAGACCCAGTACTTC.

The V gene is TRBV4-3, the J gene TRBJ1-4; TRBD1 aligns across 9 bases. The CDR3 covers 15 residues. The trim removed 4 bases at V and 5 bases at J, leaving 5 bases unmatched. The germline CDR1 and CDR2 sequences are LGHNA and YSLEER. CDR3 protein: CASSPPGTGNEKLFF. Here the CDR3 DNA reads TGCGCCAGCAGCCCACCCGGGACAGGGAATGAAAAACTGTTTTTT.

The chain has TRBV20-1 and TRBJ1-1; maybe TRBD1 (5 bases). This CDR3 is 11 amino acids long. V was cut by 6 bases and J by 6 bases, with 11 bases left in between. From germline, CDR1 is DFQATT and CDR2 SNEGSKA (reference sequence). The CDR3 nucleotides are TGCAGTGCCTACCGACAGCCTGAAGCTTTCTTT. It translates to CSAYRQPEAFF.

J is TRBJ2-5 and V is TRBV11-3; D ambiguous. Germline V gene sequence: CDR1 SGHNT, CDR2 YENEEA. With 5 bases removed from V and 5 bases from J, the gap between germline ends came to 12 bases. This CDR3 is built from 13 residues. The CDR3 region is CASSRTIGETQYF. The CDR3 bases are TGTGCCAGCAGCCGGACGATCGGGGAGACCCAGTACTTC.

The V call is TRBV5-8, the J call TRBJ1-5, with 9 positions matching TRBD1. The CDR3 spans 14 residues. Germline CDR1 and CDR2: SGHTS and YDEGEE. Trimming removed 7 bases from V and 9 bases from J; junction bases left unmatched: 11. CDR3 in amino acids: CASGGTGLHRPQHF. CDR3 coding DNA: TGTGCCAGCGGCGGGACAGGGTTACATAGGCCCCAGCATTTT.

The CDR3 nucleotides read TGCGCCAGCAGCTTGGCGGGGCCTCAATGGGAGCTGTTTTTT. Translating gives CASSLAGPQWELFF. The V call is TRBV5-1, the J call TRBJ2-2; tentatively, D is TRBD1 or TRBD2 (5 bases each). Germline V lookup: CDR1 SGHRS, CDR2 YFSETQ. CDR3 length: 14 amino acids. V lost 0 bases and J 9 bases, leaving 12 bases between the germline ends. Variable domain in full (rest from reference TRBV5-1 and TRBJ2-2): KAGVTQTPRYLIKTRGQQVTLSCSPISGHRSVSWYQQTPGQGLQFLFEYFSETQRNKGNFPGRFSGRQFSNSRSEMNVSTLELGDSALYLCASSLAGPQWELFFGEGSRLTVL.

The V call is TRBV14, the J call TRBJ1-3; D uncertain. The CDR3 sequence is 14 residues long. The V gene lost 5 bases and the J gene lost 0 bases, with 8 bases spanning the gap. Germline CDR1 reads SGHDN; CDR2 reads FVKESK. The CDR3 region has the DNA TGTGCCAGCAGCGTTCTGAACTCTGGAAACACCATATATTTT. Translated, it gives CASSVLNSGNTIYF.

This clone has a handful of counts. The chain uses TRBV29-1 and TRBJ2-1; 10 bases match TRBD1. This CDR3 spans 14 amino acids. V dropped 6 bases and J dropped 2; count of bases not matched to a gene: 4. Looked up from germline, CDR1 is SQVTM and CDR2 is ANQGSEA. CDR3 bases: TGCAGCGTCCGGGACAGGGGAACCTACAATGAGCAGTTCTTC. This codes for CSVRDRGTYNEQFF.

The V and J genes are TRBV5-1 and TRBJ2-5; no definite D call. Germline lookup yields CDR1 SGHRS and CDR2 YFSETQ. This CDR3 contains 14 residues. The V gene lost 0 bases and the J gene lost 2 bases, with 8 bases spanning the gap. CDR3 nucleotide sequence: TGCGCCAGCAGCTTGGCCCAGCTACAAGAGACCCAGTACTTC. Translation gives CASSLAQLQETQYF. Filled out from reference TRBV5-1 and TRBJ2-5, the complete variable domain reads KAGVTQTPRYLIKTRGQQVTLSCSPISGHRSVSWYQQTPGQGLQFLFEYFSETQRNKGNFPGRFSGRQFSNSRSEMNVSTLELGDSALYLCASSLAQLQETQYFGPGTRLLVL.

V and J are TRBV11-2 and TRBJ2-5, with D perhaps given as TRBD1 or TRBD2 (5 bases each). Germline CDR1 reads SGHAT; CDR2 reads FQNNGV. V was trimmed by 7 bases and J by 1 base, leaving 10 bases between them. The length of the CDR3 is 13 residues. The CDR3 loop is CASNEGTQETQYF. The CDR3 DNA follows: TGTGCCAGCAATGAGGGGACCCAAGAGACCCAGTACTTC.

This clone is a singleton in its sample. V usage is TRBV9 and J usage is TRBJ2-5; a possible D gene is TRBD2 (5 bases). V lost 0 bases to trimming and J lost 1 base, with 22 bases between them. The CDR3 length is 19 residues. Germline V lookup: CDR1 SGDLS, CDR2 YYNGEE. CDR3 in amino acids: CASSVAGVGDTVSQETQYF. The CDR3 DNA reads as TGTGCCAGCAGCGTAGCCGGAGTCGGGGATACAGTCTCCCAAGAGACCCAGTACTTC.

J is TRBJ2-5 and V is TRBV5-6, with 9 bases that match TRBD1. In germline, CDR1 is SGHDT, CDR2 YYEEEE. The length of the CDR3 is 17 residues. V dropped 4 bases and J dropped 7; count of bases not matched to a gene: 17. The DNA of the CDR3 is TGTGCCAGCAGCCTTACCGGGACAGGGACGTTAACGGGGACCCAGTACTTC. This gives the protein CASSLTGTGTLTGTQYF.

The CDR3 bases are TGTGCCAGCAGCGCCGGGACAGGCACATTTAATGAAGCTTTCTTT. It yields the protein CASSAGTGTFNEAFF. The chain employs TRBV9 and TRBJ1-1; 8 bases match TRBD1. The CDR3 length is 15 residues. The germline CDR1 and CDR2 sequences are SGDLS and YYNGEE. J lost 7 bases, V lost 3 bases, and 11 bases had no gene match. The full variable domain, with the rest looked up from reference TRBV9 and TRBJ1-1, is DSGVTQTPKHLITATGQRVTLRCSPRSGDLSVYWYQQSLDQGLQFLIQYYNGEERAKGNILERFSAQQFPDLHSELNLSSLELGDSALYFCASSAGTGTFNEAFFGQGTRLTVV.

This chain joins TRBV5-1 and TRBJ2-5; maybe TRBD2 (6 bases). Germline lookup yields CDR1 SGHRS and CDR2 YFSETQ. Trimming took off 4 bases at V and 4 bases at J, with 14 bases between the two ends. The length of the CDR3 is 14 residues. The DNA of the CDR3 is TGCGCCAGCAGCGCCGCGTCGGGAGTAGAGACCCAGTACTTC. Translating gives CASSAASGVETQYF. The full variable domain, in which reference TRBV5-1 and TRBJ2-5 provide the parts outside the CDR3, is KAGVTQTPRYLIKTRGQQVTLSCSPISGHRSVSWYQQTPGQGLQFLFEYFSETQRNKGNFPGRFSGRQFSNSRSEMNVSTLELGDSALYLCASSAASGVETQYFGPGTRLLVL.

The V and J genes are TRBV15 and TRBJ1-5, with D tentatively TRBD1 (5 bases). Germline V gene data show CDR1 as LNHNV and CDR2 as YYDKDF (reference sequence). CDR3 size: 15 residues. The V end was cut by 0 bases, the J end by 5 bases, with 11 bases between. Here the CDR3 reads CATSRDGGWDQPQHF. In nucleotides, the CDR3 is TGTGCCACCAGCAGAGATGGGGGATGGGATCAGCCCCAGCATTTT.

The chain recombines TRBV5-1 with TRBJ1-3; TRBD1 might be the D (5 bases). The CDR3 covers 14 residues. The germline V gene has CDR1 SGHRS and CDR2 YFSETQ. V was shortened by 3 bases and J by 4 bases, with 11 bases between the two germline ends. The CDR3: CASSSQGSGNTIYF. The CDR3 bases are TGCGCCAGCAGCTCGCAGGGATCCGGAAACACCATATATTTT. Variable domain in full (rest from reference TRBV5-1 and TRBJ1-3): KAGVTQTPRYLIKTRGQQVTLSCSPISGHRSVSWYQQTPGQGLQFLFEYFSETQRNKGNFPGRFSGRQFSNSRSEMNVSTLELGDSALYLCASSSQGSGNTIYFGEGSWLTVV.

This chain uses TRBV19 with TRBJ1-1; possibly TRBD1 for D (5 bases). With 7 bases removed from V and 11 bases from J, the gap between germline ends came to 23 bases. The CDR3 runs to 14 residues. Germline CDR1 and CDR2: LNHDA and SQIVND (reference sequence). The CDR3 loop reads CASTIRTNQNRAFF. The DNA of the CDR3 is TGTGCCAGTACCATACGCACCAATCAAAACAGGGCTTTCTTT.

The chain uses TRBV7-2 and TRBJ1-4; the D gene is possibly TRBD1 (6 bases). Germline CDR1 is SGHTA and CDR2 is FQGNSA. Trimming pared 4 bases from V and 8 bases from J, leaving 26 bases between. The CDR3 is 18 amino acids. The CDR3 sequence is CASSSRGGRPAGGEKLFF. The DNA of the CDR3 is TGTGCCAGCAGCTCTAGGGGGGGGCGCCCGGCCGGAGGCGAAAAACTGTTTTTT.

This chain links TRBV5-1 with TRBJ1-2; 7 positions agree with TRBD1. Germline CDR1 is SGHRS and CDR2 is YFSETQ. The CDR3 has 14 amino acids. V trimming: 4 bases; J trimming: 6 bases; junction bases outside the gene matches: 9. The CDR3 DNA follows: TGCGCCAGCAGCGAGCAGACAGGGCCCCATGGCTACACCTTC. The encoded protein is CASSEQTGPHGYTF.

The rearrangement uses TRBV11-2 and TRBJ2-1, with 8 bases aligning to TRBD2. Germline V lookup: CDR1 SGHAT, CDR2 FQNNGV. This CDR3 region has 16 residues. J was trimmed by 10 bases and V by 5 bases; bases with no gene match: 16. The chain's CDR3 is CASSPRPGTTSGEQFF. The CDR3 DNA reads as TGTGCCAGCAGCCCACGCCCTGGGACCACTAGCGGCGAGCAGTTCTTC. The full variable domain, rest sourced from reference TRBV11-2 and TRBJ2-1, is EAGVAQSPRYKIIEKRQSVAFWCNPISGHATLYWYQQILGQGPKLLIQFQNNGVVDDSQLPKDRFSAERLKGVDSTLKIQPAKLEDSAVYLCASSPRPGTTSGEQFFGPGTRLTVL.